The source of this TCR beta chain is a study of blood T cell repertoires in COVID-19. This table comes from immunoSEQ multiplex PCR, and its TCRdb copy is limited to in-frame clones, with some not included. The table has around 370,000 clones, almost 90% seen once. The CDR3 covers 15 residues. V dropped 2 bases and J dropped 0 bases, with 13 bases sitting between them. Germline lookup yields CDR1 SQVTM and CDR2 ANQGSEA. The TCR sequence derives from a man aged 18-30 years with active or convalescent COVID-19. Specimen: peripheral blood. V gene TRBV29-1 combines with J gene TRBJ2-5; tentatively, D is TRBD1 (5 bases). In DNA, the CDR3 is TGCAGCGTTGAACTGGCAGGGAAGTACCAAGAGACCCAGTACTTC. This codes for CSVELAGKYQETQYF.